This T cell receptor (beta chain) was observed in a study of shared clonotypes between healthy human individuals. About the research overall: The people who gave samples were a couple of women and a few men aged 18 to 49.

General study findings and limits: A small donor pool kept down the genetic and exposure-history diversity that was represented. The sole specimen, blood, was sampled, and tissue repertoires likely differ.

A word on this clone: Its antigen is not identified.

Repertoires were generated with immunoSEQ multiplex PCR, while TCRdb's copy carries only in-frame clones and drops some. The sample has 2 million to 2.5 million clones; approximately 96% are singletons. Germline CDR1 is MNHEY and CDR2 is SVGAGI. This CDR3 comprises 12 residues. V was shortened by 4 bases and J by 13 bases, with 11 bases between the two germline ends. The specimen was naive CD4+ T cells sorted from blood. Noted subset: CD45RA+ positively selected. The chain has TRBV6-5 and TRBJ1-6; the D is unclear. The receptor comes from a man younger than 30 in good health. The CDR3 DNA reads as TGTGCCAGCAGTTCCCTTTTGTCCCCCCTCCACTTT. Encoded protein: CASSSLLSPLHF.